The entry that follows covers one TCR beta chain sequence. This specimen comes from a study of blood T cell repertoires in COVID-19. This table comes from immunoSEQ multiplex PCR, and its TCRdb copy is limited to in-frame clones, with some not included. Of 440,000 or so clones listed, 75% to 90% are singletons. The CDR3 is 12 residues long. Germline values: CDR1 MDHEN, CDR2 SYDVKM. Trimming at V came to 6 bases and at J to 2 bases, leaving 1 base not matched to a gene. The rearrangement joins TRBV28 to TRBJ2-7, with TRBD1 identical over 7 bases. The sample taken for sequencing was peripheral blood. The TCR sequence derives from a woman aged 40 to 49 with COVID-19, enrolled during active disease. As DNA, the CDR3 is TGTGCCAGCAGGGGGACAGCCTACGAGCAGTACTTC. As protein: CASRGTAYEQYF.